The 9 T cell receptor beta chains presented below share a single source sample, sequenced in a study of T cell repertoires in cytomegalovirus infection. TCRdb passed the reads through MiXCR, listing each CDR3 protein once. The sample has about 700,000 distinct CDR3 sequences; roughly 30% are singletons. No antigen has been assigned to these receptors. The sequencing used cultured PBMCs, collected from culture after CMV antigen stimulation. The receptors come from a human donor in good health (CMV status not recorded). Some clones in this sample may be carry-over from other donors' samples.

In its sample, this clonotype was seen many times. CDR3 coding DNA: TGTGCCAGCAGCTTATTGTCCAAAAACATTCAGTACTTC. This sequence encodes CASSLLSKNIQYF. The rearrangement uses TRBV7-2 and TRBJ2-4, with D uncertain. Germline V gene data show CDR1 as SGHTA and CDR2 as FQGNSA. The CDR3 is 13 residues long. The germline V and J ends were trimmed by 2 bases and 2 bases, with 4 bases remaining between them.

This clonotype appeared a few times. The rearrangement links TRBV7-9 to TRBJ1-2, with D maybe TRBD1 (5 bases). The germline CDR1 and CDR2 sequences are SEHNR and FQNEAQ (reference sequence). Trimming cost V 5 bases and J 5 bases, with 18 bases left between them. The CDR3 length is 15 residues. CDR3 residues: CASSPWGGTFYGYTF. The CDR3 DNA is TGTGCCAGCAGCCCCTGGGGGGGAACCTTTTATGGCTACACCTTC.

This clonotype was detected many times. The chain links TRBV7-2 to TRBJ1-6, with D possibly matching TRBD1 (6 bases). Germline CDR1 and CDR2: SGHTA and FQGNSA. The V end was cut by 0 bases, the J end by 6 bases, with 12 bases between. This CDR3 spans 16 amino acids. CDR3 amino acids: CASSLAQGLINSPLHF. Written as DNA, the CDR3 is TGTGCCAGCAGCTTAGCCCAGGGGCTTATTAATTCACCCCTCCACTTT.

This clonotype was found a few times. The chain links TRBV6-1 to TRBJ1-1; D is unresolved. Trimming removed 6 bases at V and 14 bases at J, with 16 bases between. The CDR3 covers 11 residues. Looked up from germline, CDR1 is MNHNS and CDR2 is SASEGT. For the CDR3, the DNA is TGTGCCAGCAGAAACACGGATGAAGGCTTCTTT. Its translation is CASRNTDEGFF.

This clonotype was detected a few times. The gene calls are TRBV12-5 and TRBJ1-6; no firm D call. Germline CDR1 reads LGHNT; CDR2 reads FRNRAP. The CDR3 loop spans 17 amino acids. V lost 1 base and J 2 bases, leaving 12 bases between the germline ends. The CDR3 nucleotides are TGTGCTAGTGGTTTGGGGAGCACGGTCCCCTATAATTCACCCCTCCACTTT. This codes for CASGLGSTVPYNSPLHF.

The chain uses TRBV20-1 and TRBJ1-1; D possibly corresponds to TRBD1 (6 bases). The CDR3 is 15 residues long. Germline V gives CDR1 DFQATT, CDR2 SNEGSKA (reference sequence). V was pared by 3 bases and J by 3 bases, with 17 bases between. The CDR3 DNA follows: TGCAGTGCTAGGGGAAGGGGGTATTTGGACACTGAAGCTTTCTTT. Encoded protein: CSARGRGYLDTEAFF.

V usage is TRBV15 and J usage is TRBJ1-1; no firm D call. The CDR3 sequence is 13 residues long. The germline gives CDR1 LNHNV, CDR2 YYDKDF (reference sequence). V was cut by 0 bases and J by 9 bases, with 11 bases left in between. CDR3 sequence reads: CATSRDGWEQAFF. The CDR3 DNA follows: TGTGCCACCAGCAGAGATGGGTGGGAGCAAGCTTTCTTT.

The chain recombines TRBV7-4 with TRBJ2-7; possibly TRBD2 for D (7 bases). V was cut by 8 bases and J by 1 base, with 15 bases left in between. The CDR3 is made up of 14 amino acids. Looked up from germline, CDR1 is SGHVT and CDR2 is SQSDAQ. CDR3 sequence: CASVTGGASYEQYF. The CDR3 DNA follows: TGTGCCAGCGTGACTGGGGGGGCGTCCTACGAGCAGTACTTC.

V usage is TRBV6-1 and J usage is TRBJ2-5; 7 positions match TRBD1. V lost 5 bases and J lost 1; bases outside the gene matches: 4. The CDR3 runs 14 residues. Germline V gene lookup returns CDR1 MNHNS and CDR2 SASEGT. CDR3 in DNA: TGTGCCAGCAGTATCGGGACAGCCCAAGAGACCCAGTACTTC. It yields the protein CASSIGTAQETQYF.